The T cell receptor beta chain under discussion was sequenced for a study of cytomegalovirus exposure and HLA in healthy donors. Overall study results and limits: An analysis was carried out at a later point. It showed that HLA-associated TCR beta chains were more clonally expanded than equally common non-associated chains.

PCR was performed using 60 Vbeta and 13 Jbeta primers. Measured with immunoSEQ multiplex PCR; TCRdb has only the in-frame clones, and not every one. The table records over 95,000 clones, 76% of them present only once. Trimming cost V 5 bases and J 2 bases; bases outside gene matches: 9. Germline V gives CDR1 MDHEN, CDR2 SYDVKM. CDR3 length: 18 amino acids. This clone was picked up one time. Its antigen is still unknown. This receptor was obtained from a man aged 40-50 years in good health and CMV-seronegative. The chain uses TRBV28 and TRBJ2-5; the match to TRBD2 covers 15 bases. Sequenced material: PBMCs. The CDR3 protein is CASSPWTSGGVGQETQYF. The DNA for the CDR3 is TGTGCCAGCAGTCCGTGGACTAGCGGGGGGGTGGGTCAAGAGACCCAGTACTTC.